The sequence of this TCR beta chain was determined in a study of cytotoxic CD8 clonotypes in ibrutinib-treated CLL. Regarding this clone: The target antigen is unknown.

Frozen PBMC stocks contributed around 2 micrograms of genomic DNA to the TCR beta libraries. Sequencing was performed with immunoSEQ multiplex PCR; in TCRdb, only in-frame clones are kept and a portion is missing. The sample shows approximately 150,000 clones, about 80% of them seen only once. Findings of the study overall: Baseline values of clonality outstripped age-matched healthy donors and followed circulating CD8+ T-cell counts. Clonality increased with ibrutinib response but returned toward baseline at progression.

The clonotype was recovered from a human donor with chronic lymphocytic leukemia. The specimen comprised PBMCs, sampled after 12 months of ibrutinib treatment.

The CDR3 is CASSPLGVNEKLFF. The CDR3, as DNA: TGTGCCAGCTCACCCTTGGGGGTCAATGAAAAACTGTTTTTT. The rearrangement joins TRBV18 to TRBJ1-4; D is possibly TRBD1 (5 bases). Looked up from germline, CDR1 is KGHSH and CDR2 is LQKENI. The germline V and J ends were trimmed by 3 bases and 5 bases, with 10 bases remaining between them. The CDR3 consists of 14 residues.